One and the same sample provided the 2 T cell receptor beta chains below, sequenced in a study of T cell responses to AZD1222 COVID-19 vaccine. The data were produced by immunoSEQ multiplex PCR, yet TCRdb's version contains in-frame clones alone and is incomplete. The data hold around 100,000 clones, with more than 85% observed a single time. Sample: peripheral blood, taken on day 0 of AZD1222 vaccination. These receptors were taken from an adult in good health.

The rearrangement joins TRBV4-2 to TRBJ2-1; D might be TRBD1 or TRBD2, each matching 5 bases. V shed 2 bases and J shed 9 bases, with 11 bases lying between them. This CDR3 spans 13 amino acids. Germline V lookup: CDR1 LGHNA, CDR2 YNFKEQ. The CDR3 spells CASSQWGTGEQFF. The CDR3 bases are TGTGCCAGCAGCCAATGGGGGACCGGTGAGCAGTTCTTC.

A note on this clone: Other nucleotide sequences from this sample produce the same CDR3. The V gene is TRBV27, the J gene TRBJ2-5; no definite D call. Germline lookup yields CDR1 MNHEY and CDR2 SMNVEV (reference sequence). The V end was cut by 0 bases, the J end by 5 bases, with 4 bases between. This CDR3 is built from 12 residues. The CDR3 loop reads CASSLSGETQYF. The CDR3 DNA reads as TGTGCCAGCAGTTTATCGGGGGAGACCCAGTACTTC.